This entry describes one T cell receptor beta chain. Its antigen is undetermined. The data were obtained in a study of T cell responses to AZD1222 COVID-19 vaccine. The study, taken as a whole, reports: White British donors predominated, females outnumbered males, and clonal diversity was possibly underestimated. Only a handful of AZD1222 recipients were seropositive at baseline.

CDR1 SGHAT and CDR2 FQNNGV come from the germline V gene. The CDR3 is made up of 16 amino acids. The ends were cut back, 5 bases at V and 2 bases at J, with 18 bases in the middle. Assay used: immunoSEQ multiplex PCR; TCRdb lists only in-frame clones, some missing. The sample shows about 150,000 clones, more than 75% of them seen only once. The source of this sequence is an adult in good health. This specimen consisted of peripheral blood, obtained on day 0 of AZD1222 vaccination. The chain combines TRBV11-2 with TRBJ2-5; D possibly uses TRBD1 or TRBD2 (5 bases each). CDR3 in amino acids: CASSLKGPSQQETQYF. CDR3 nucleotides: TGTGCCAGCAGCCTGAAGGGACCGAGTCAACAAGAGACCCAGTACTTC.